The 2 T cell receptor beta chains in this list originate from one sample, sequenced in a study of shared clonotypes between healthy human individuals. The protocol was immunoSEQ multiplex PCR, while the TCRdb copy is restricted to in-frame clones and leaves out a portion. The table has 950,000 to 1,100,000 clones, 78% seen once. The sample was memory CD4+ T cells from PBMCs. The subset is: CD45RA-negative fraction. All receptors come from a man aged 18 to 29 in good health. Some clones in this sample may be carry-over from other donors' samples.

The chain recombines TRBV18 with TRBJ1-1, with D tentatively TRBD1 (6 bases). With 2 bases removed from V and 5 bases from J, the gap between germline ends came to 9 bases. The CDR3 has 13 residues. Germline assignment: CDR1 KGHSH and CDR2 LQKENI. As DNA, the CDR3 is TGTGCCAGCTCACCAACAGGGCGGACTGAAGCTTTCTTT. Translation: CASSPTGRTEAFF.

The V call is TRBV5-6, the J call TRBJ2-3; D is possibly TRBD2 (7 bases). V was clipped by 4 bases and J by 6 bases, with 18 bases between them. This CDR3 comprises 15 residues. The germline V gene has CDR1 SGHDT and CDR2 YYEEEE. The CDR3 bases are TGTGCCAGCAGCCTAGGGGGGGACATTGCTGATACGCAGTATTTT. Its translation is CASSLGGDIADTQYF.